This T cell receptor beta chain came from a study of blood T cell repertoires in COVID-19 (dated by TCRdb to 2020 to 2022). Regarding the research as a whole: Samples covering the acute and convalescent phases of COVID-19 were provided by collaborators in the United States, Italy and Spain. The prospective study material was composed of cDNA or gDNA derived from T cells, B-cell-depleted T cells, or PBMCs. The dataset comprised deeply sampled blood TCRbeta repertoires from subjects exposed to, actively infected with, or recovered from COVID-19. The repertoires were made available in a free public database intended to serve as a resource for research on the immune response to SARS-CoV-2. Samples were obtained from the ongoing ImmuneRACE study (first 160 participants) and from 1,254 subjects provided by 6 global collaborators. A de-identified subject ID, COVID-19 status, age in years and sex were almost always included in the sample metadata. Where HLA class I and class II types were available, the types were taken from metadata supplied by the sample provider, not from assay-based typing.

Participants in the prospective study were enrolled through a virtual design, were aged 18 to 89 years, and lived in approximately 25 United States geographic areas. Cohort assignment in the prospective study relied on participant-reported clinical history from a screening survey and a study questionnaire. For ImmuneRACE Cohort 3, a participant was defined as recovered based on two consecutive negative NP/OP PCR tests, clearance by a healthcare professional, or resolution of symptoms. In the prospective study, mobile phlebotomists collected whole blood, serum and a nasopharyngeal or oropharyngeal swab from each participant. Additional blood draws and questionnaires over a 2-month period could optionally be provided by prospective study participants. Blood samples from the prospective study were shipped frozen or at room temperature prior to DNA extraction. TCRbeta CDR3 regions were amplified from genomic DNA by means of the immunoSEQ Assay, a bias-controlled multiplex PCR. Per the authors' processing: Within the assay, amplification of reference gene primers was used to estimate how many nucleated cells each sample contained. To quantify the absolute abundance of each unique TCRbeta CDR3 rearrangement, sequence reads were collapsed and filtered. Productive Simpson clonality was computed per sample as the square root of Simpson's diversity index over productive rearrangements. TCRdb re-hosts the immuneACCESS table, in-frame sequences only. Its copies lack some clones; in the studies checked, an unresolved V gene accounts for under half of them, and the cause for the rest is not known. The DNA gave D and trimming, while V, J and clone size come from that table. The sample table lists about 430,000 clones, around 91% of them with a count of one. Jointly, the top ten make up 0.95% to 1.3% of the sample.

Study-wide conclusions, independent of this receptor: Clinical and demographic metadata were provided uncurated, with the amount varying by source and participant.

Concerning this clone: Its target antigen remains unknown. Base qualities are not at hand, and no much larger clone is one base apart.

This receptor was identified in a man aged 30 to 45 who had recovered from COVID-19. Sequencing was performed on PBMCs or T cells enriched from blood (not recorded which).

The DNA sequence is TGTGCCAGCTCACCACCCAGCGGAGATGAGCAGTTCTTC. This yields the protein CASSPPSGDEQFF. Recombination linked TRBV18 to TRBJ2-1, and possibly TRBD2, on 5 matching bases. From the cysteine up to the phenylalanine, the CDR3 has a length of 13 residues. This entry keeps only the CDR3 DNA: 39 bases, framed from base 1. CDR1 KGHSH and CDR2 LQKENI are derived from the germline V gene. The junction carries 8 bases between V and J, which are trimmed by 0 bases and 8 bases respectively.